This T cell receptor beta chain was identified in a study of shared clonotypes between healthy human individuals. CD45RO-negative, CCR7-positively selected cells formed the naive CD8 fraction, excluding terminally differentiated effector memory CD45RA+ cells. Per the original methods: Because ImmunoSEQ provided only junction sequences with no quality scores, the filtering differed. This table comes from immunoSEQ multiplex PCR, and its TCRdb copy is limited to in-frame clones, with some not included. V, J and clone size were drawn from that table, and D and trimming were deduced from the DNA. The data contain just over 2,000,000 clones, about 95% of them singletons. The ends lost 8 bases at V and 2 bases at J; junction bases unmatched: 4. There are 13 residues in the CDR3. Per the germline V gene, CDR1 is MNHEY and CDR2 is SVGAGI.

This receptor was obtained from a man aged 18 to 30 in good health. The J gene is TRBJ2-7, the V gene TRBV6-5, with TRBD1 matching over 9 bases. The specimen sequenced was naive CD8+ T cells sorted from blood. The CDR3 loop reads CASRTGDTYEQYF. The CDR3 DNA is TGTGCCAGCCGGACAGGGGATACCTACGAGCAGTACTTC.